This T cell receptor (beta chain) derives from a study of blood T cell repertoires in COVID-19. Study information: Samples of COVID-19 (acute and convalescent) were obtained from the United States, Italy and Spain. T cells, B-cell-depleted T cells, or PBMCs supplied cDNA or gDNA.

Germline-derived CDR1 and CDR2 are MGHRA and YSYEKL. With 5 bases removed from V and 7 bases from J, the gap between germline ends came to 18 bases. This CDR3 comprises 15 residues. Original processing methods: By means of reference gene primer amplification, nucleated cell counts were estimated. Measured with immunoSEQ multiplex PCR; TCRdb has only the in-frame clones, and not every one. V, J and clone size derive from that table, while D and trimming were established from the DNA sequence. The top ten clones hold under 7.5% of a sample with approximately 190,000 clones, roughly four fifths of them seen once.

This receptor was obtained from a middle-aged woman with acute or convalescent COVID-19. Input material: peripheral blood. The genes are TRBV4-1 and TRBJ2-4; tentatively, D is TRBD2 (6 bases). DNA for the CDR3: TGCGCCAGCAGCACCACCCGGGGAGGTGGGAACATTCAGTACTTC. It codes for CASSTTRGGGNIQYF.